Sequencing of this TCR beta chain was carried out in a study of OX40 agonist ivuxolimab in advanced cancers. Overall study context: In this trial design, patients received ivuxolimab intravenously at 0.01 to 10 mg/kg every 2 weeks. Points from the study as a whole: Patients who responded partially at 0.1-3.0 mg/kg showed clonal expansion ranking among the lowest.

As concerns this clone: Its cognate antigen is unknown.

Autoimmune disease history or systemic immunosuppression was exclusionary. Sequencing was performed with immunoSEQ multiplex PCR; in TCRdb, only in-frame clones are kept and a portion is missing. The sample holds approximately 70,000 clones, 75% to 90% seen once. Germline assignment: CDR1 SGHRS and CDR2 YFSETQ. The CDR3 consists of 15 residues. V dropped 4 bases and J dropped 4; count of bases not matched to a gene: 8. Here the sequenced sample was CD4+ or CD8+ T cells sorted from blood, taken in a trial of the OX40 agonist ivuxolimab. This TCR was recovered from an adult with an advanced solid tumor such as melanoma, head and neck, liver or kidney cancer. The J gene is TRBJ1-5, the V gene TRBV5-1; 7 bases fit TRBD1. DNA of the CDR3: TGCGCCAGCAGCGAACAGACAGGGCCGAATCAGCCCCAGCATTTT. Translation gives CASSEQTGPNQPQHF. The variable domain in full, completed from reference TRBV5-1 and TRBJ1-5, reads KAGVTQTPRYLIKTRGQQVTLSCSPISGHRSVSWYQQTPGQGLQFLFEYFSETQRNKGNFPGRFSGRQFSNSRSEMNVSTLELGDSALYLCASSEQTGPNQPQHFGDGTRLSIL.